The 25 T cell receptor beta chains below come from one sample, sequenced in a study of Graves' ophthalmopathy and Graves' hyperthyroidism. Amplification of the TCR beta CDR3 regions used RNA transcripts (as template). HTBI primers primed a first-round RT-PCR, and a second-round multiplex PCR followed. One entry per CDR3 protein results from TCRdb running MiXCR on the multiplex PCR reads. The sample has around 470,000 distinct CDR3 sequences; under 15% are singletons. Material for sequencing was blood. The source of these receptors is a woman in her thirties with Graves' ophthalmopathy.

This clonotype was detected ten times or more. The genes are TRBV12-3 or TRBV12-4 and TRBJ1-1; TRBD1 might be the D (5 bases). V was trimmed by 6 bases and J by 8 bases, leaving 19 bases between them. The CDR3 length is 14 residues. CDR3 in amino acids: CASRIQEKGGEAFF. In DNA, the CDR3 is TGTGCCAGCAGGATACAGGAGAAAGGAGGGGAAGCTTTCTTT.

This clonotype was picked up many times. The chain recombines TRBV5-6 with TRBJ2-7; maybe TRBD1 (6 bases). Per germline, CDR1 SGHDT and CDR2 YYEEEE. This CDR3 has 13 amino acids. V lost 4 bases and J lost 2, with 10 bases in between. The CDR3 here is CASSKRTAYEQYF. CDR3 nucleotides: TGTGCCAGCAGCAAAAGGACAGCCTACGAGCAGTACTTC.

This clonotype came up once. The chain has TRBV6-1 and TRBJ1-5; 9 positions match TRBD1. Trimming cost V 6 bases and J 6 bases; bases outside gene matches: 6. Germline V gene lookup returns CDR1 MNHNS and CDR2 SASEGT. There are 14 residues in the CDR3. The CDR3 DNA reads as TGTGCCAGCAGCAGGGACAGGGAAGGTCAGCCCCAGCATTTT. As protein: CASSRDREGQPQHF.

For this clonotype: One end of the junction varies from germline; a read error may be responsible. This chain links TRBV29-1 with TRBJ2-4, with 7 bases aligning to TRBD1. The germline gives CDR1 SQVTM, CDR2 ANQGSEA. The CDR3 length is 16 residues. The CDR3 spells CSVITGQSIAKNIKYF. The CDR3 nucleotides read TGCAGCGTGATAACGGGACAGTCCATAGCCAAAAACATTAAGTACTTC.

This clonotype was observed a handful of times. The chain uses TRBV19 and TRBJ2-7, with 10 bases that match TRBD1. CDR1 and CDR2 (germline): LNHDA, SQIVND (reference sequence). Losses at the gene ends were 3 bases for V and 5 bases for J; bases not matched to a gene: 10. This CDR3 spans 16 amino acids. For the CDR3, the DNA is TGTGCCAGTAGTATTAGGGGACAGGGGATTTACCACGAGCAGTACTTC. Translation gives CASSIRGQGIYHEQYF.

V and J are TRBV5-1 and TRBJ2-7, with 9 nucleotides matching TRBD1. Germline V gene sequence: CDR1 SGHRS, CDR2 YFSETQ. The CDR3 is 16 residues long. V shed 3 bases, J shed 2 bases, and the junction held 9 bases outside the gene matches. In nucleotides, the CDR3 is TGCGCCAGCAGCTCCATCCCGGGACAGGGTACCTACGAGCAGTACTTC. Its protein product is CASSSIPGQGTYEQYF.

The J gene is TRBJ2-7, the V gene TRBV6-2 or TRBV6-3; maybe TRBD2 (5 bases). The CDR3 is 14 amino acids. Trimming removed 0 bases at V and 4 bases at J, with 10 bases between. Germline assignment: CDR1 MNHEY and CDR2 SVGEGT. CDR3 loop: CASSYSRVDYEQYF. CDR3 DNA: TGTGCCAGCAGTTACTCGAGGGTAGATTACGAGCAGTACTTC.

In this sample, this clonotype turned up once. A much more abundant neighbour one base away suggests this may be a read error. J is TRBJ2-7 and V is TRBV7-9; D might be TRBD2 (5 bases). The length of the CDR3 is 14 residues. Germline V gene data show CDR1 as SEHNR and CDR2 as FQNEAQ (reference sequence). The CDR3 region has the DNA TGTGTCAGCGAACCTATAGCGTATGTAAACGAGCAGTACTTC. Protein sequence: CVSEPIAYVNEQYF.

This clonotype came up many times. The chain is built from TRBV27 and TRBJ1-1; perhaps TRBD1 as D (5 bases). Trimming cost V 0 bases and J 8 bases, with 10 bases left between them. Germline values: CDR1 MNHEY, CDR2 SMNVEV (reference sequence). This CDR3 region has 13 residues. CDR3 in amino acids: CASSLSNQGEAFF. DNA for the CDR3: TGTGCCAGCAGTTTATCGAATCAGGGCGAAGCTTTCTTT.

This clonotype was recorded at least ten times. The chain carries TRBV11-2 and TRBJ2-5; D is ambiguous. This CDR3 is 15 amino acids long. The V gene lost 0 bases and the J gene lost 0 bases, with 8 bases spanning the gap. Germline CDR1 and CDR2: SGHAT and FQNNGV. CDR3 protein: CASSLEPSYQETQYF. The CDR3 DNA follows: TGTGCCAGCAGCTTAGAGCCGAGTTACCAAGAGACCCAGTACTTC.

The chain links TRBV19 to TRBJ2-3; 7 nucleotides match TRBD2. Unmatched junction bases numbered 8, after V lost 1 base and J lost 7 bases. There are 15 residues in the CDR3. Germline V gene lookup returns CDR1 LNHDA and CDR2 SQIVND (reference sequence). The CDR3 is CASSIAGGSFHTQYF. The CDR3 coding sequence is TGTGCCAGTAGTATAGCTGGCGGGAGTTTTCATACGCAGTATTTT.

This clonotype has only a few counts. The V gene is TRBV6-1, the J gene TRBJ1-1; D is ambiguous. Per germline, CDR1 MNHNS and CDR2 SASEGT. Deletions cut 8 bases from V and 3 bases from J, with 13 bases between. This CDR3 spans 13 amino acids. The CDR3 protein is CASPRQADTEAFF. DNA for the CDR3: TGTGCCAGCCCGAGGCAGGCGGACACTGAAGCTTTCTTT.

This clonotype was counted a few times. The chain employs TRBV11-3 and TRBJ2-7; TRBD1 might be the D (7 bases). The ends were cut back, 6 bases at V and 6 bases at J, with 15 bases in the middle. Germline V gene lookup returns CDR1 SGHNT and CDR2 YENEEA. This CDR3 comprises 13 residues. CDR3 coding DNA: TGTGCCAGCAGTTCCAACAGGGGAGGCGAGCAGTACTTC. Translated: CASSSNRGGEQYF. The whole variable domain, filled in from reference TRBV11-3 and TRBJ2-7, reads EAGVVQSPRYKIIEKKQPVAFWCNPISGHNTLYWYLQNLGQGPELLIRYENEEAVDDSQLPKDRFSAERLKGVDSTLKIQPAELGDSAVYLCASSSNRGGEQYFGPGTRLTVT.

This clonotype showed up many times. V usage is TRBV5-1 and J usage is TRBJ2-7, with 7 bases matching TRBD1. The CDR3 contains 16 residues. CDR1 and CDR2 (germline): SGHRS, YFSETQ. The J segment lost 4 bases and the V segment lost 0 bases, leaving 10 bases of the junction unmatched. The CDR3 loop reads CASSLALRTGNYEQYF. The DNA of the CDR3 is TGCGCCAGCAGCTTGGCCTTAAGGACAGGAAATTACGAGCAGTACTTC.

This clonotype was detected ten times or more. V and J are TRBV12-3 or TRBV12-4 and TRBJ2-7; 10 bases are a match to TRBD2. Germline trimming cut 5 bases from V and 8 bases from J; bases unmatched to any gene: 6. This CDR3 spans 13 amino acids. DNA for the CDR3: TGTGCCAGCAGTCCCGGGACTAGCGTTCAGCAGTACTTC. Translation gives CASSPGTSVQQYF.

This clonotype occurred many times. V usage is TRBV19 and J usage is TRBJ1-1; a possible D gene is TRBD1 (5 bases). Per germline, CDR1 LNHDA and CDR2 SQIVND (reference sequence). The CDR3 totals 14 residues. The ends were cut back, 3 bases at V and 3 bases at J, with 11 bases in the middle. CDR3 amino acids: CASSIGGVDTEAFF. The CDR3 nucleotides are TGTGCCAGTAGTATCGGGGGGGTTGACACTGAAGCTTTCTTT.

The chain couples TRBV2 to TRBJ1-2; a weak D match, TRBD1 (5 bases). The germline V gene has CDR1 SNHLY and CDR2 FYNNEI. The CDR3 is 14 residues long. V dropped 2 bases and J dropped 5 bases, with 12 bases sitting between them. As DNA, the CDR3 is TGTGCCAGCAGTGAATATTCGGGGGAATATGGCTACACCTTC. Its translation is CASSEYSGEYGYTF. Variable domain in full (rest from reference TRBV2 and TRBJ1-2): EPEVTQTPSHQVTQMGQEVILRCVPISNHLYFYWYRQILGQKVEFLVSFYNNEISEKSEIFDDQFSVERPDGSNFTLKIRSTKLEDSAMYFCASSEYSGEYGYTFGSGTRLTVV.

This clonotype was observed at least ten times. The chain employs TRBV11-2 and TRBJ2-5; 7 bases match TRBD2. Trimming removed 3 bases from V and 4 bases from J; junction bases left unmatched: 8. The germline V gene has CDR1 SGHAT and CDR2 FQNNGV. The CDR3 is 15 residues long. The CDR3 reads CASSFEAGEAETQYF. CDR3 in DNA: TGTGCCAGCAGCTTCGAGGCGGGAGAGGCAGAGACCCAGTACTTC.

The V and J genes are TRBV12-3 or TRBV12-4 and TRBJ1-3; unclear D gene. The CDR3 has 14 amino acids. The V end lost 5 bases, the J end lost 13 bases, and 21 bases lay between the germline ends. In nucleotides, the CDR3 is TGTGCCAGCAGTCTAACCATCTCTGGAAACGCTATATATTTT. Its protein product is CASSLTISGNAIYF.

This clonotype was recorded at least ten times. The chain joins TRBV4-1 to TRBJ2-7; D gene uncertain. CDR3 length: 15 residues. Between the trimmed V and J ends, which lost 4 bases and 7 bases, there was a span of 20 bases. The V gene's germline CDR1 is MGHRA and CDR2 YSYEKL. The DNA of the CDR3 is TGCGCCAGCAGCCTCCGCGAACAACCTTCTTGGGAGCAGTACTTC. Protein product: CASSLREQPSWEQYF.

In this sample, this clonotype turned up many times. The rearrangement uses TRBV12-3 or TRBV12-4 and TRBJ1-1; no definite D call. CDR3 length: 14 amino acids. Trimming took off 4 bases at V and 0 bases at J, with 9 bases between the two ends. The CDR3 loop reads CASSYNKVNTEAFF. In nucleotides, the CDR3 is TGTGCCAGCAGTTATAACAAAGTGAACACTGAAGCTTTCTTT.

V and J are TRBV7-2 and TRBJ2-7; 7 bases fit TRBD1. The CDR3 length is 14 residues. The germline gives CDR1 SGHTA, CDR2 FQGNSA. Losses at the gene ends were 3 bases for V and 4 bases for J; bases not matched to a gene: 6. The CDR3 nucleotides are TGTGCCAGCAGCTTGATTCCGGGACAGTACGAGCAGTACTTC. Its translation is CASSLIPGQYEQYF.

The J gene is TRBJ2-5, the V gene TRBV5-6; D not certain. The germline CDR1 and CDR2 sequences are SGHDT and YYEEEE. The V end lost 2 bases, the J end lost 5 bases, and 7 bases lay between the germline ends. The CDR3 runs to 12 residues. The CDR3 nucleotides are TGTGCCAGCAGCTTAATGGCGGAGACCCAGTACTTC. Protein product: CASSLMAETQYF.

The V call is TRBV5-1, the J call TRBJ2-5, with 8 bases that match TRBD2. Unmatched junction bases numbered 5, after V lost 0 bases and J lost 1 base. The CDR3 has 16 residues. Germline CDR1 reads SGHRS; CDR2 reads YFSETQ. CDR3 bases: TGCGCCAGCAGCTTGGGGGTTAGCGGGGTCCAAGAGACCCAGTACTTC. It codes for CASSLGVSGVQETQYF.

Only a few counts were recorded for this clonotype. This CDR3 is missing its conserved last phenylalanine or tryptophan, likely due to a read error. The rearrangement uses TRBV7-3 and TRBJ2-7; D assignment may be TRBD1 or TRBD2 (6 bases each). Trimming removed 3 bases from V and 2 bases from J, with 20 bases in between. Looked up from germline, CDR1 is SGHTA and CDR2 is FQGTGA. There are 17 residues in the CDR3. CDR3 DNA sequence: TGTGCCAGCAGCTTTCGGAAACTCTACAGGGAGGCCTACGAGCAGTACCTC. It specifies CASSFRKLYREAYEQYL.